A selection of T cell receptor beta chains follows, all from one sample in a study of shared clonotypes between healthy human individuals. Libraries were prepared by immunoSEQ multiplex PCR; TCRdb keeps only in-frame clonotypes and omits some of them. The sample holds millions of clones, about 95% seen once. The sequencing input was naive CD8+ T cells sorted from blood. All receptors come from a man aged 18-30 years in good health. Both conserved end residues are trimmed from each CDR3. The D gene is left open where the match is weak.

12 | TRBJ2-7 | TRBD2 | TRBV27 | ASSLGLAGYEQY
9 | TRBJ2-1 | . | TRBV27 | ASSPQDEQF
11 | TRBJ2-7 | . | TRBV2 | ASSERLAYEQY
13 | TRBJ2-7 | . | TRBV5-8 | ASTPRTEGTYEQY
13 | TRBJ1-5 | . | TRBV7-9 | ASSSGHDSNQPQH
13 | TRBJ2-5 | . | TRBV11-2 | ASSLWGNAQETQY
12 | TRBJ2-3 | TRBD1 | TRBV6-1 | ASSFYRGTDTQY
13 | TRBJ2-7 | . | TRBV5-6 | ASSLSVTPAYEQY
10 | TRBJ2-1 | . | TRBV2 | ASTGTFDEQF
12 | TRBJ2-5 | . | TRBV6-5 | ASSAERVQETQY
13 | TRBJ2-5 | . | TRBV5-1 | ASSEWGYGQETQY
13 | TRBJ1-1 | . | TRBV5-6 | ASSLGGVMNTEAF
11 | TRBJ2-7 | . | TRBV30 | AWSPNGGSEQY
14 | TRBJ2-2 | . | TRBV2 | ASSAVQGDRTGELF
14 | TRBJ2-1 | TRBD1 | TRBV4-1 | ASSQAGTGNNNEQF
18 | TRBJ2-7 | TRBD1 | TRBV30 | AWSVFSLNAGTAYSYEQY
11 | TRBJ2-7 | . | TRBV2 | ASSDSESYEQY
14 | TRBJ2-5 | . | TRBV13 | ASSFGGGKFQETQY
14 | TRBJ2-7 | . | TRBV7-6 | ASSPEGGQNPYEQY
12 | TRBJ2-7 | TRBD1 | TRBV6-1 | ASSGQGMSYEQY
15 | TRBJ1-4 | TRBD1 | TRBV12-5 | ASGKRQGFDKNEKLF
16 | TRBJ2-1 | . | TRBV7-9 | ASSPPVGTRIAYNEQF
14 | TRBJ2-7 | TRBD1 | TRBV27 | ASSPLRTGLSYEQY
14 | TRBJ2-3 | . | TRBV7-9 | ASSLLFSGSTDTQY
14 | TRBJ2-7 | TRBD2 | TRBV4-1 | ASSQVLASGRSEQY
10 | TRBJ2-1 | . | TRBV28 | ASTLGIGEQF
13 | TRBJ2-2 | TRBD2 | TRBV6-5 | ASSRTSGSTGELF
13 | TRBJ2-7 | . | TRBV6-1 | ASSDPQAYSYEQY
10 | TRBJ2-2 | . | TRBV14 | ASSQGFGELF
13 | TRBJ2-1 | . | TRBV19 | ASSPTLLGYNEQF
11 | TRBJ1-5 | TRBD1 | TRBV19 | ASSVTGNQPQH
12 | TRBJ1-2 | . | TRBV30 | AWSVTGQRYGYT
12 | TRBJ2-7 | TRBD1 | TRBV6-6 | ATSDRVEPYEQY
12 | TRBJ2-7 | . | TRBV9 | ASSFQDGPYEQY
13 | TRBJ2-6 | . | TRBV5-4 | ASSSTTPGANVLT
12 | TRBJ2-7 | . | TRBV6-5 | ASSYGGGSYEQY
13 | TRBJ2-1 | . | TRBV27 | ASSALRGQNNEQF
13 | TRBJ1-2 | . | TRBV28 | ASSPTFRVNYGYT
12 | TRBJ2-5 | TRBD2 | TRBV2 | ASQGLAGAETQY
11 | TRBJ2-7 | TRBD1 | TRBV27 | ASSWDRSYEQY
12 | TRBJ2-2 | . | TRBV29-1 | SVEMEGNTGELF
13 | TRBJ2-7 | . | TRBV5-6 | ASSPGPDHSYEQY
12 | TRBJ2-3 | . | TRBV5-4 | ASSLDTGTDTQY
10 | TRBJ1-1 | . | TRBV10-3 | AISDRGTEAF
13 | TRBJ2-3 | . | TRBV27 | ASSWTTTSTDTQY
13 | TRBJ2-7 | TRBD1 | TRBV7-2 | ASSWGQGAAYEQY
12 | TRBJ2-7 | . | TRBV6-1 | ASSEVSGTYEQY
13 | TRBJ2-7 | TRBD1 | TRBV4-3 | ASSQFRDSSYEQY
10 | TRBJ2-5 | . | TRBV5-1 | ASSVPAETQY
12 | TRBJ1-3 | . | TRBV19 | ASIEGPFGNTIY
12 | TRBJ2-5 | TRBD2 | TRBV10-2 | ASSVAGGQETQY
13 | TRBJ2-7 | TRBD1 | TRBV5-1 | ASSLIPGQGSEQY
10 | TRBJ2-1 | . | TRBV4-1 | ASSQDSFTRF